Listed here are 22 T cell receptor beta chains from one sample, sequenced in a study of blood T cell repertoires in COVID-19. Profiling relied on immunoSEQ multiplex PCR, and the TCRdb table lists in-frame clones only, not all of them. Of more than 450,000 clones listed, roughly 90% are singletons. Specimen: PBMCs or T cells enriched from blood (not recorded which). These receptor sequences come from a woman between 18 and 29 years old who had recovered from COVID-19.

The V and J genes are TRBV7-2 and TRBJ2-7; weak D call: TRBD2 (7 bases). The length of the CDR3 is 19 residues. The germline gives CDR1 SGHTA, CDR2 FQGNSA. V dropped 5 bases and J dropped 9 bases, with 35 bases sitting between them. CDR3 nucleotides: TGTGCCAGCAGCCCCACCCGGGGGGCCCCTTCAATCCCCCGAAAAGCGCAGTACTTC. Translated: CASSPTRGAPSIPRKAQYF.

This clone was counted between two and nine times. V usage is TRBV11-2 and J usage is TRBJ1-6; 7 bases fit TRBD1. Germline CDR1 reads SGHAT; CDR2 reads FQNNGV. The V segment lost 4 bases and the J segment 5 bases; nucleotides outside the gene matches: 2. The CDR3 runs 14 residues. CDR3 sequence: CASSSTGNNSPLHF. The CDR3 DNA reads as TGTGCCAGCAGCTCGACAGGGAATAATTCACCCCTCCACTTT.

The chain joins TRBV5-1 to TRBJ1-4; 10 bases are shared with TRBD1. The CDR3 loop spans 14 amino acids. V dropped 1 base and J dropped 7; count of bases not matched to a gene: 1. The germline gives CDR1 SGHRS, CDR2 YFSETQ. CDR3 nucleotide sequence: TGCGCCAGCAGCTTGTGGACAGGGGGTGAAAAACTGTTTTTT. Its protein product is CASSLWTGGEKLFF.

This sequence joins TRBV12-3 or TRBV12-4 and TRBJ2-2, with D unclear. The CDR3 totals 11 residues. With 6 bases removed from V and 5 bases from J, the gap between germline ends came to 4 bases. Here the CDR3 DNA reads TGTGCCAGCAGCCAGACCGGGGAGCTGTTTTTT. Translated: CASSQTGELFF.

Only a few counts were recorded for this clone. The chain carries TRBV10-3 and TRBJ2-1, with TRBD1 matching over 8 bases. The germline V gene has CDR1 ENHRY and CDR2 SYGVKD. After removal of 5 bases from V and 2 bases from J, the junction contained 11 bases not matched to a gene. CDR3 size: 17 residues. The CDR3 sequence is CAISTTGTGNTYNEQFF. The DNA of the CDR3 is TGTGCCATCAGTACCACCGGGACAGGCAATACCTACAATGAGCAGTTCTTC.

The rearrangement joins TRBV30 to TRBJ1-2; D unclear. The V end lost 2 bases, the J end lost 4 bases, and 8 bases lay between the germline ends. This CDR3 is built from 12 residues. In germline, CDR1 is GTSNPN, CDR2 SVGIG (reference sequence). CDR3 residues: CAWSSSVYGYTF. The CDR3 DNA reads TGTGCCTGGAGTTCCAGTGTCTATGGCTACACCTTC.

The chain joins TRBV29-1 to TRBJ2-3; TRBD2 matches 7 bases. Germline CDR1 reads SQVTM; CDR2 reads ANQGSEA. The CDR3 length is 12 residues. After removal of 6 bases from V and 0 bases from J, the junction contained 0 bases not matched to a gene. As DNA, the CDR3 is TGCAGCGTGGGGGGGAGCACAGATACGCAGTATTTT. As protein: CSVGGSTDTQYF.

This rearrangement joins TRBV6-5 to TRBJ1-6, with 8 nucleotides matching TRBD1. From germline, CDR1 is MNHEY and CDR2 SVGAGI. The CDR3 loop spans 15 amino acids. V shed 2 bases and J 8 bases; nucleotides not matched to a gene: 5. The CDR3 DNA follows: TGTGCCAGCAGTTACGAAGGGACAGGTGATTCACCCCTCCACTTT. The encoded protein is CASSYEGTGDSPLHF.

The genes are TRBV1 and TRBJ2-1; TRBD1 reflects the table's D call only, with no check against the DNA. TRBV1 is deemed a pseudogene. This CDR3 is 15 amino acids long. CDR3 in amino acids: CTSSQDTTVYNEQFF. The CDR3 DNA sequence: TGCACCAGCAGCCAAGATACAACAGTTTACAATGAGCAGTTCTTC.

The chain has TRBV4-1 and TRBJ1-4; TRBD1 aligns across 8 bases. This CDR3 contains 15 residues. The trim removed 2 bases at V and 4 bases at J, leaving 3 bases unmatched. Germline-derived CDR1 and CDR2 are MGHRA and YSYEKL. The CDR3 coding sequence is TGCGCCAGCAGCCAAACAGGGGGGCTTAATGAAAAACTGTTTTTT. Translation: CASSQTGGLNEKLFF.

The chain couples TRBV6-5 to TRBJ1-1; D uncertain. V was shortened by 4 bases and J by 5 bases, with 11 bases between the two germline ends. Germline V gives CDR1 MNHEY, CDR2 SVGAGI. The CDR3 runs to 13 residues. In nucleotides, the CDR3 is TGTGCCAGCAGTTTGGCGGTGAGGACTGAAGCTTTCTTT. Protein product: CASSLAVRTEAFF.

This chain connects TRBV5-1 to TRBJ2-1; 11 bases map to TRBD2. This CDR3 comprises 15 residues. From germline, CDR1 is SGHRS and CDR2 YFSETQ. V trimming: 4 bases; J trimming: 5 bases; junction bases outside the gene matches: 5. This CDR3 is CASSRLAGTNNEQFF. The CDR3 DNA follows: TGCGCCAGCAGCCGACTAGCGGGGACCAACAATGAGCAGTTCTTC.

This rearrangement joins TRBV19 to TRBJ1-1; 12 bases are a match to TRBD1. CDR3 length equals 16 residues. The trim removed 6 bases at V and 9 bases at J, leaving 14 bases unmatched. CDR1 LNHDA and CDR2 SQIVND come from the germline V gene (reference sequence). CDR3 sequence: CASSPFKGDRGQKAFF. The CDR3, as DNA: TGTGCCAGTAGCCCATTCAAGGGGGACAGGGGGCAAAAAGCTTTCTTT.

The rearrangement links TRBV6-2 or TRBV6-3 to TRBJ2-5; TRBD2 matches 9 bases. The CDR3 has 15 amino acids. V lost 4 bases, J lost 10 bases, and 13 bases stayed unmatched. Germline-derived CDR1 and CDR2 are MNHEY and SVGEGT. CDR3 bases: TGTGCCAGCAGTTCCCTCTCTAGCGGGGAGGGACACCAGTACTTC. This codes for CASSSLSSGEGHQYF.

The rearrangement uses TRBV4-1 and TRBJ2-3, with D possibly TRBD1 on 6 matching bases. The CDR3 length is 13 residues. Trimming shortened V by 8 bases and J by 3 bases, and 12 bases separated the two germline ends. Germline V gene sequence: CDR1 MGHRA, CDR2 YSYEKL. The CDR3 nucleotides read TGCGCCAGCGGTCAGGGGTGGACAGATACGCAGTATTTT. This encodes CASGQGWTDTQYF.

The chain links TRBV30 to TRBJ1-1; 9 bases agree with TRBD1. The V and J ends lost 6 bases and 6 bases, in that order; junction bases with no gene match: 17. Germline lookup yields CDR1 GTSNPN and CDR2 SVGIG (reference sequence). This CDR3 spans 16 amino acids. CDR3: CACRRLMGQGTAEAFF. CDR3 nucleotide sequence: TGTGCCTGCCGCCGATTGATGGGACAGGGTACCGCTGAAGCTTTCTTT.

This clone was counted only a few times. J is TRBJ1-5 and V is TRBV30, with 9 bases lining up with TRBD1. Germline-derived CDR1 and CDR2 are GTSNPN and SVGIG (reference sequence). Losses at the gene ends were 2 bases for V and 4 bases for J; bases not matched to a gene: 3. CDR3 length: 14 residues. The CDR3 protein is CAWSRTGENQPQHF. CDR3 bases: TGTGCCTGGAGTCGGACAGGGGAGAATCAGCCCCAGCATTTT.

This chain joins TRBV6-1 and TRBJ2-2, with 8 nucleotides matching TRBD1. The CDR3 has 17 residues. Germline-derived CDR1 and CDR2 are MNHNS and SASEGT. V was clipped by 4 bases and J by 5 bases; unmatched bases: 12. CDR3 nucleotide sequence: TGTGCCAGCAGTGTCCAAGGGGGACAGGCGGGAACCGGGGAGCTGTTTTTT. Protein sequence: CASSVQGGQAGTGELFF.

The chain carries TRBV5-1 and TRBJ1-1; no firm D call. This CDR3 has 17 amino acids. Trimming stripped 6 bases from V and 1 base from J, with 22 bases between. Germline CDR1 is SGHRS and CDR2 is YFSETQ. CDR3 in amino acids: CASTPLRVPEGNTEAFF. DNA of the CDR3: TGCGCCAGCACTCCCCTCCGGGTCCCCGAAGGGAACACTGAAGCTTTCTTT.

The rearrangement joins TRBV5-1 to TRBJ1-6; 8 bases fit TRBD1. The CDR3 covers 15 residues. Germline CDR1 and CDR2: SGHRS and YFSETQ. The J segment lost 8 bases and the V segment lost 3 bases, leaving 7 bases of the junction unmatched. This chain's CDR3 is CASSSVGTGDSPLHF. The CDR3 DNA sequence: TGCGCCAGCAGCTCGGTCGGGACAGGCGATTCACCCCTCCACTTT.

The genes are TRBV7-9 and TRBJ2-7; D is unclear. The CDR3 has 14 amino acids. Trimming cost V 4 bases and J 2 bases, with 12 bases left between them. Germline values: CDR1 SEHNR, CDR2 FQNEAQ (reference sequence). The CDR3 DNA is TGTGCCAGCAGCTCTTTAGCCGTAACCTACGAGCAGTACTTC. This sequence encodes CASSSLAVTYEQYF.

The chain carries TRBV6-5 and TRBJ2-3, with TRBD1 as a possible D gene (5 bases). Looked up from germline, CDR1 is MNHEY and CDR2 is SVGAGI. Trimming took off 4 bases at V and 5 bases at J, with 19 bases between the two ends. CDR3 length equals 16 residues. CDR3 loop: CASSSVGLFRGDTQYF. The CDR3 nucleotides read TGTGCCAGCAGTTCGGTGGGGCTATTTAGAGGAGATACGCAGTATTTT.